This TCR beta chain was identified in a study of blood T cell repertoires in COVID-19. In the study overall: The cDNA or gDNA used as material had been derived from T cells, B-cell-depleted T cells, or PBMCs.

Authors' methods: Estimated nucleated cell counts came from reference gene primer amplification. This table comes from immunoSEQ multiplex PCR, and its TCRdb copy is limited to in-frame clones, with some not included. Clonal size and the V and J genes are those of that table, whereas D and trimming came from the DNA. The table lists some 96,000 clones, around four fifths of them singletons, with about 12% in the top ten. The V gene's germline CDR1 is GTSNPN and CDR2 SVGIG (reference sequence). The CDR3 spans 14 residues. The chain combines TRBV30 with TRBJ2-2; 7 nucleotides match TRBD1. This receptor was identified in a woman between 65 and 79 years old with acute or convalescent COVID-19. The material sequenced was peripheral blood. The CDR3 here is CARTPTGFTGELFF. DNA for the CDR3: TGTGCACGCACTCCGACAGGGTTTACCGGGGAGCTGTTTTTT.